This TCR beta chain is drawn from a study of control samples from healthy donors and cancer patients (dated by TCRdb to about 2020). V and J lose 4 bases and 3 bases, and a span of 14 bases separates them. The CDR3 starts with the cysteine, ends with the phenylalanine, and has 14 residues. Only the CDR3 part of the read is kept: 42 bases, read in frame from the first base. Based on the germline V gene (reference sequence), the CDR1 and CDR2 sequences are SGHNT and YYREEE. Concerning this clone: The antigen it recognizes is unknown. No quality values exist for individual bases; no much larger clone is one base distant. This sample includes further DNA sequences coding for the same CDR3.

The library was generated by the immunoSEQ multiplex PCR assay. The table was pulled from immuneACCESS by TCRdb, which kept in-frame rearrangements only. Such tables lose some clones; where checked, under half of the loss comes from unresolved V genes, and the rest has no known cause. The sample yields 100,000 or so clones; roughly three quarters were counted once. Roughly 10% of the sample comes from the top ten. The sample comprised blood. The receptor was isolated from a woman in her 30s in good health. The V gene is TRBV5-4 and the J gene is TRBJ2-7; possibly the D gene is TRBD2, per 6 matching bases. The bases read TGTGCCAGCAGCCCTGGGACTTCCCGCTACGAGCAGTACTTC. Its translation is CASSPGTSRYEQYF. Supplemented by the reference TRBV5-4 and TRBJ2-7 proteins around the CDR3, the complete variable domain is ETGVTQSPTHLIKTRGQQVTLRCSSQSGHNTVSWYQQALGQGPQFIFQYYREEENGRGNFPPRFSGLQFPNYSSELNVNALELDDSALYLCASSPGTSRYEQYFGPGTRLTVT.